This T cell receptor beta chain was sequenced in a study of T cell responses to AZD1222 COVID-19 vaccine (dated by TCRdb to about 2021). Regarding the complete study: AZD1222 recipients whose second dose came at about 4 weeks and those whose second dose came at about 12 weeks were combined into one group, since spike-specific TCR depth and breadth did not differ between the two schedules. A total of over 230 trial participants underwent TCR sequencing, of whom 200 to 220 had received two doses of AZD1222 and 26 had received two doses of the MenACWY control vaccine. Trial participants were enrolled into age subgroups of 18-55, 56-69 and 70-plus years, which contained approximately 150, 28 and 58 TCR-sequenced participants, respectively.

CDR1 and CDR2 were assigned from the germline V gene as SGHRS and YFSETQ. The junction shows trimming of 2 bases on V and 5 bases on J, plus 13 bases between the germline ends. From its cysteine to its phenylalanine, the CDR3 spans 15 amino acids. Just CDR3 DNA is preserved here, 45 bases in frame from base 1. Concerning this clone itself: There is no known antigen for this receptor. The input lacks base qualities; no much larger clone sits a single base away.

What the time point label conveys for this sample: baseline before first vaccination. Vaccinee samples came from UK trials COV001 and COV002, including a single-blind randomized controlled phase 2/3 trial of AZD1222 (ChAdOx1 nCoV-19) in healthy adults. For TCRbeta chain sequencing, PBMC samples were collected from trial participants at day 0 and at day 28 after the second dose. What the work shows at the level of the full study, not this receptor alone: Most participants were white British and females outnumbered males, and the authors suggested that clonal diversity may have been underestimated. Reportedly, almost half of the unique spike-specific TCRs recognized epitopes lying outside the regions that are mutated in the B.1.351 and B.1.1.7 variants. In the small 56-69-year group, the increase in depth fell short of significance, most likely because of low power. Conclusions about previously exposed vaccinees were limited because only 6 or 7 AZD1222 recipients were SARS-CoV-2 seropositive at baseline. The vaccine-associated CD4 TCRs covered the entire spike protein, and the dominant responses fell in regions 160-218 and 743-854. No day 14 peak-response samples were available, so repertoires were characterized only after the peak T cell response. After two AZD1222 doses, both the breadth and the depth of spike-specific TCRs were significantly higher than at day 0 and than in MenACWY recipients.

The CDR3 regions of human TCRbeta chains were subjected to immunosequencing. In the paper's pipeline: Repertoire TCRs were matched against a reference library of SARS-CoV-2-specific TCRs generated with the MIRA antigen-specificity platform. Breadth meant the fraction of unique TCRs that were SARS-CoV-2-associated, whereas depth meant the fraction of total T cells that were SARS-CoV-2-associated. Each spike-specific TCR was assigned to its reactive spike region and to a CD4 or CD8 class using the MIRA data. Log10-transformed breadth and depth values were compared by one-way ANOVA with Sidak's multiple comparisons tests. This immuneACCESS table, as held by TCRdb, lists in-frame sequences with V and J called but not all clones. Of the missing ones, under half trace to an unresolved V gene in checked studies; the others have no known cause. V and J calls and clone size follow that table, whereas D and trimming were derived from the DNA. This sample gives more than 150,000 clones in total; approximately 92% of them show up just once. The top ten hold 10% of the sample.

The specimen comprised peripheral blood, sampled on day 0 of AZD1222 vaccination. The source is an adult in good health. The chain employs TRBV5-1 and TRBJ2-2; the D gene cannot be resolved reliably. The bases are TGCGCCAGCAGCTTAGAACAGCTCGCGACCGGGGAGCTGTTTTTT. This sequence encodes CASSLEQLATGELFF.